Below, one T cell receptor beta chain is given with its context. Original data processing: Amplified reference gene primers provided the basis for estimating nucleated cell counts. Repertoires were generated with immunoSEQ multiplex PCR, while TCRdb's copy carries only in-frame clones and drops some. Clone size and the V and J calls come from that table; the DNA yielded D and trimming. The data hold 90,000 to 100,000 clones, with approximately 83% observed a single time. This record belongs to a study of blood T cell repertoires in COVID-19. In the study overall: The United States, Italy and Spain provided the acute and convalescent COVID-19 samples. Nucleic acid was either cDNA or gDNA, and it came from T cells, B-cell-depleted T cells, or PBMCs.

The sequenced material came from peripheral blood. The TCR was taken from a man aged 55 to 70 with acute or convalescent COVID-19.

In DNA form, the CDR3 reads TGTGCCAGCAGTCAGGACAGGCTTTTCTCCTACGAGCAGTACTTC. This sequence encodes CASSQDRLFSYEQYF. J is TRBJ2-7 and V is TRBV27; 7 bases align to TRBD1. The CDR3 contains 15 residues. The V segment lost 5 bases and the J segment 0 bases; nucleotides outside the gene matches: 7. Germline V gives CDR1 MNHEY, CDR2 SMNVEV (reference sequence).